The 20 T cell receptor beta chains below all came from one sample that was sequenced in a study of vaccination and CD4 T cells after COVID-19. No antigen has been identified for these receptors. Stated treatment: roughly 11-day PBMC culture with coronavirus spike peptide pools or control peptides (ViraFEST assay). Investigators obtained the unexposed donor's CD4+ T cells before the COVID-19 pandemic (2011-2018). Researchers used the Oncomine TCR Beta short-read assay to sequence DNA from cultured CD4+ T cells. One entry per CDR3 protein results from TCRdb running MiXCR on the PCR reads. The table includes 9,100 or so distinct CDR3 sequences, 40% to 60% detected once. Sequenced material: CD4+ T cells from blood, cultured in vitro. These receptors were collected from a human donor in good health.

This clonotype appeared a few times. This chain connects TRBV27 to TRBJ2-3; 10 bases align to TRBD2. Per the germline V gene, CDR1 is MNHEY and CDR2 is SMNVEV (reference sequence). This CDR3 is built from 17 residues. V lost 3 bases to trimming and J lost 5 bases; unmatched junction nucleotides: 11. This CDR3 reads CASSFFQRGGRIDTQYF. The CDR3 nucleotides are TGTGCCAGCAGTTTCTTCCAGCGGGGGGGCCGAATAGATACGCAGTATTTT.

The rearrangement uses TRBV10-1 and TRBJ2-1; D unclear. The CDR3 spans 16 residues. Germline-derived CDR1 and CDR2 are WNHNN and SYGVQD (reference sequence). V lost 3 bases, J lost 6 bases, and 18 bases lay in between. The CDR3, as DNA: TGCGCCAGCAGTGATTCTCGCAACGTGGAGACCAATGAGCAGTTCTTC. Amino acids: CASSDSRNVETNEQFF.

The V call is TRBV24-1, the J call TRBJ1-2; D unclear. The CDR3 loop spans 12 amino acids. Germline CDR1 KGHDR, CDR2 SFDVKD. V was pared by 4 bases and J by 4 bases, with 6 bases between. The CDR3 coding sequence is TGTGCCACCAGTGACCCTCTCTATGGCTACACCTTC. Amino acid sequence: CATSDPLYGYTF.

A few counts support this clonotype. J is TRBJ1-2 and V is TRBV29-1; 7 nucleotides match TRBD1. The germline gives CDR1 SQVTM, CDR2 ANQGSEA. This CDR3 is built from 17 residues. With 7 bases clipped from V and 4 bases from J, the junction kept 21 bases outside the gene matches. As DNA, the CDR3 is TGCAGCGCCCTGCCGGGAGGGGGCAACGCTCTCTTCTATGGCTACACCTTC. Translation gives CSALPGGGNALFYGYTF.

The chain has TRBV19 and TRBJ1-5, with D perhaps TRBD1 (6 bases). Trimming stripped 0 bases from V and 12 bases from J, with 12 bases between. The CDR3 length is 13 residues. Germline V gene sequence: CDR1 LNHDA, CDR2 SQIVND (reference sequence). CDR3 residues: CASSIDRWGLQHF. The DNA of the CDR3 is TGTGCCAGTAGTATAGATCGTTGGGGGCTCCAGCATTTT.

This sequence joins TRBV20-1 and TRBJ2-3, with D perhaps TRBD2 (5 bases). Germline V gives CDR1 DFQATT, CDR2 SNEGSKA (reference sequence). The CDR3 covers 16 residues. Trimming took 1 base from V and 0 from J, leaving 14 bases between them. The CDR3 DNA is TGCAGTGCTAGAGGTTGGAGCGGAGTGAGCACAGATACGCAGTATTTT. It specifies CSARGWSGVSTDTQYF.

This clonotype is medium-sized in the sample. In DNA, the CDR3 is TGTGCCAGCAGTGGCACGGAAAACTATGGCTACACCTTC. It translates to CASSGTENYGYTF. V gene TRBV12-3 or TRBV12-4 combines with J gene TRBJ1-2; D not resolved. The ends were cut back, 5 bases at V and 2 bases at J, with 9 bases in the middle. The CDR3 consists of 13 residues.

The genes are TRBV5-5 and TRBJ1-2; D is unresolved. The V gene's germline CDR1 is SGHKS and CDR2 YYEKEE (reference sequence). V was cut by 4 bases and J by 7 bases, with 17 bases left in between. CDR3 size: 14 residues. The CDR3 nucleotides read TGTGCCAGCAGCCCCTCACTCATACAGACTGGCTACACCTTC. It codes for CASSPSLIQTGYTF.

The chain joins TRBV27 to TRBJ1-2; D remains unclear. Trimming took off 5 bases at V and 4 bases at J, with 11 bases between the two ends. Germline CDR1 reads MNHEY; CDR2 reads SMNVEV (reference sequence). The CDR3 is 13 residues long. CDR3 in DNA: TGTGCCAGCAGTCTCCGGGCATTCTATGGCTACACCTTC. This translates into CASSLRAFYGYTF.

This chain links TRBV20-1 with TRBJ2-3; TRBD2 matches 7 bases. Looked up from germline, CDR1 is DFQATT and CDR2 is SNEGSKA (reference sequence). With V trimmed by 3 bases and J by 2 bases, 11 bases remained unmatched. This CDR3 spans 16 amino acids. CDR3: CSASDAGARITDTQYF. CDR3 nucleotides: TGCAGTGCTAGTGATGCGGGAGCGCGCATCACAGATACGCAGTATTTT.

This clonotype turned up a few times. The V gene is TRBV10-1, the J gene TRBJ2-1; D gene unclear. The germline V gene has CDR1 WNHNN and CDR2 SYGVQD (reference sequence). The CDR3 sequence is 14 residues long. V was cut by 3 bases and J by 9 bases, with 15 bases left in between. The CDR3 coding sequence is TGCGCCAGCAGTGATGGCCTGGAATATCGTGAGCAGTTCTTC. Translation gives CASSDGLEYREQFF.

V is TRBV20-1 and J is TRBJ2-3; perhaps TRBD1 as D (6 bases). The ends were cut back, 5 bases at V and 3 bases at J, with 18 bases in the middle. CDR1 is DFQATT and CDR2 is SNEGSKA in the germline V gene (reference sequence). This CDR3 spans 15 amino acids. The CDR3 loop is CSAHGLITGTDTQYF. In DNA, the CDR3 is TGCAGTGCTCACGGGCTGATAACAGGGACAGATACGCAGTATTTT.

The rearrangement joins TRBV5-1 to TRBJ2-3, with D uncertain. Trimming took 0 bases from V and 4 from J, leaving 9 bases between them. Germline V gene data show CDR1 as SGHRS and CDR2 as YFSETQ. CDR3 length: 14 amino acids. The CDR3 sequence: CASSLAVPPDTQYF. Written as DNA, the CDR3 is TGCGCCAGCAGCTTGGCCGTTCCACCAGATACGCAGTATTTT.

This chain uses TRBV12-3 or TRBV12-4 with TRBJ1-6; no clear D. There are 14 residues in the CDR3. Trimming shortened V by 6 bases and J by 9 bases, and 15 bases separated the two germline ends. The CDR3 DNA follows: TGTGCCAGCAGCCCCGGGGTTGTCGGTTCACCCCTCCACTTT. This translates into CASSPGVVGSPLHF.

This clonotype was counted between two and nine times. The V and J genes are TRBV28 and TRBJ2-5; 7 bases match TRBD2. This CDR3 comprises 15 residues. Germline CDR1 MDHEN, CDR2 SYDVKM. With V trimmed by 8 bases and J by 1 base, 10 bases remained unmatched. The CDR3 reads CASGSVGGIQETQYF. DNA for the CDR3: TGTGCCAGCGGATCCGTCGGGGGGATCCAAGAGACCCAGTACTTC.

The gene calls are TRBV15 and TRBJ2-3; D call uncertain. Germline V lookup: CDR1 LNHNV, CDR2 YYDKDF (reference sequence). V lost 0 bases, J lost 6 bases, and 13 bases lay in between. The CDR3 sequence is 15 residues long. The CDR3 is CATSRDALIEDTQYF. The CDR3 nucleotides read TGTGCCACCAGCAGAGACGCCCTAATAGAGGATACGCAGTATTTT.

The sample holds a few counts of this clonotype. This chain connects TRBV7-2 to TRBJ2-5; 9 nucleotides align to TRBD2. From germline, CDR1 is SGHTA and CDR2 FQGNSA. The length of the CDR3 is 16 residues. J gave up 4 bases and V 5 bases, and 11 bases lay outside the gene matches. CDR3 nucleotides: TGTGCCAGCAGCCCGCAGGGACTAGCCTTAGGAGAGACCCAGTACTTC. It translates to CASSPQGLALGETQYF.

The chain recombines TRBV28 with TRBJ1-1; the D gene is possibly TRBD1 (5 bases). This CDR3 spans 14 amino acids. Trimming left V 2 bases short and J 1 base short, with 8 bases between. Germline CDR1 reads MDHEN; CDR2 reads SYDVKM. CDR3 coding DNA: TGTGCCAGCAGTTTACCTGGGGGGAACACTGAAGCTTTCTTT. It codes for CASSLPGGNTEAFF.

The chain carries TRBV30 and TRBJ2-7; D is unresolved. Trimming removed 0 bases from V and 1 base from J, with 10 bases in between. This CDR3 has 14 residues. Germline CDR1 reads GTSNPN; CDR2 reads SVGIG (reference sequence). CDR3 nucleotide sequence: TGTGCCTGGAGTGTAAGGAGAATATCCTACGAGCAGTACTTC. It translates to CAWSVRRISYEQYF. Drawing the rest from reference TRBV30 and TRBJ2-7, the complete variable domain is SQTIHQWPATLVQPVGSPLSLECTVEGTSNPNLYWYRQAAGRGLQLLFYSVGIGQISSEVPQNLSASRPQDRQFILSSKKLLLSDSGFYLCAWSVRRISYEQYFGPGTRLTVT.

The chain couples TRBV7-2 to TRBJ2-5; 10 nucleotides align to TRBD2. The V gene end was trimmed by 6 bases and the J gene end by 5 bases; junction bases not matched to a gene: 9. Germline V lookup: CDR1 SGHTA, CDR2 FQGNSA. The CDR3 totals 15 residues. The CDR3 DNA sequence: TGTGCCAGCAGTGTAGCGGGGGGAGGCGGGGAGACCCAGTACTTC. Translating it yields CASSVAGGGGETQYF.